This is a list of T cell receptor beta chains from one sample in a study of read filtering for tumor transcriptome and immune sequencing. TCRdb fed the reads into MiXCR, producing one record per CDR3 protein. Of 60,000 to 80,000 distinct CDR3 sequences in the sample, about 15% were seen once. The sample consisted of a population of CD138-negative cells sorted from bone marrow. These receptors all stem from a donor aged 40 or over with multiple myeloma. Both conserved end residues are part of each CDR3. D genes are given only for firm matches. Not every row has a clone size; where given, it reads once, few, many or a size class.

cdr3_nt	cdr3_aa	clone_size	v_call	j_call	d_call
TGTGCCAGCAGTTTATACTTCGGGACTAGCGGAAAAGAGACCCAGTACTTC	CASSLYFGTSGKETQYF	many	TRBV27	TRBJ2-5	TRBD2
TGCAGTGCTAGGGATGTAGCGGGATGGGGAGAGACCCAGTACTTC	CSARDVAGWGETQYF	many	TRBV20-1	TRBJ2-5	TRBD2
TGTGCCAGCAGTTTTCCCAAACTAGCGCCCAGAACGGGAGAGACCCAGTACTTC	CASSFPKLAPRTGETQYF	many	TRBV27	TRBJ2-5	TRBD2
TGTGCCAGCAACTTTTTAGTACTAGCGGAAGAACCAGATACGCAGTATTTT	CASNFLVLAEEPDTQYF	many	TRBV27	TRBJ2-3	TRBD2
TGCAGTGTGGTCGCGGGACTAGCGGGAGCTAGGCAGTTCTTC	CSVVAGLAGARQFF	many	TRBV20-1	TRBJ2-1	TRBD2
TGTGCCAGCAGCTTGACGGGGGCGTACAATGAGCAGTTCTTC	CASSLTGAYNEQFF	many	TRBV5-1	TRBJ2-1	-
TGTGCCAGCAGTGCCAGACTAGCGGGGCAAAATGAGCAGTTCTTC	CASSARLAGQNEQFF	many	TRBV25-1	TRBJ2-1	TRBD2
TGTGCCAGCAGTCCTTGGGCTAGCGGGAGCACAGATACGCAGTATTTT	CASSPWASGSTDTQYF	many	TRBV6-1	TRBJ2-3	TRBD2
TGTGCCAGCAGCCTTAGCGGGAGTATGGACAATGAGCAGTTCTTC	CASSLSGSMDNEQFF	many	TRBV28	TRBJ2-1	TRBD2
TGTGCCAGCAGCCGGGAGACTAGCGGGGAATTCAATGAGCAGTTCTTC	CASSRETSGEFNEQFF	few	TRBV4-2	TRBJ2-1	TRBD2
TGCAGTGCTACACCGTGGGGGTCCGATCAGCCCCAGCATTTT	CSATPWGSDQPQHF	many	TRBV20-1	TRBJ1-5	-
TGCAGTGCTAGGCCCTCTTTGTCTGGGGCCAACGTCCTGACTTTC	CSARPSLSGANVLTF	few	TRBV20-1	TRBJ2-6	-
TGTGCCAGCAGTCCCCGGACCACTGAAGCTTTCTTT	CASSPRTTEAFF	hyperexpanded	TRBV12-3/TRBV12-4	TRBJ1-1	-
TGTGCCAGCAGCTTGGGAGGGACTAGCCCGACCCCTAAGGGTGAGCAGTTCTTC	CASSLGGTSPTPKGEQFF	many	TRBV5-6	TRBJ2-1	TRBD2
TGCGCCAGCAGCTCCCCAGGGGTCGACGAGCAGTACTTC	CASSSPGVDEQYF	many	TRBV5-1	TRBJ2-7	-
TGTGCCGGATCTTCAGGGTTGCGGACTGAAGCTTTCTTT	CAGSSGLRTEAFF	many	TRBV2	TRBJ1-1	-
TGTGCCAGCAGTTACCCGGGACAGGCTCGCATATACAATGAGCAGTTCTTC	CASSYPGQARIYNEQFF	many	TRBV6-2/TRBV6-3	TRBJ2-1	TRBD1
TGTGCTAGTGGTTTTGTCACTGAAGCTTTCTTT	CASGFVTEAFF	-	TRBV12-5	TRBJ1-1	-
TGCAGTGCTAGAGTTTTAGGGAACTATGGCTACACCTTC	CSARVLGNYGYTF	many	TRBV20-1	TRBJ1-2	-
TGTGCCAGCAGTTTTTATGGGGAGCCCCAGCATTTT	CASSFYGEPQHF	once	TRBV28	TRBJ1-5	-
TGTGCCAGCAGTCCAGGACGCCGGGCCAAGCAGTACTTC	CASSPGRRAKQYF	few	TRBV12-3/TRBV12-4	TRBJ2-7	-
TGTGCCAGCAGTTCCTGGACAGGGCGGGACTATGGCTACACCTTC	CASSSWTGRDYGYTF	few	TRBV27	TRBJ1-2	TRBD1
TGTGCCAGCAGCGCCAACAGGGAGGGCACTGAAGCTTTCTTT	CASSANREGTEAFF	many	TRBV9	TRBJ1-1	-
TGTGCCTGGAGTGCAACCCACCTGACAGCGAACACTGAAGCTTTCTTT	CAWSATHLTANTEAFF	-	TRBV30	TRBJ1-1	-
TGTGCCAGCAGCTCATGGACAGTCCCGAACACCGGGGAGCTGTTTTTT	CASSSWTVPNTGELFF	few	TRBV7-6	TRBJ2-2	-
TGTGCCACCGCGAGGGCTAGCGGGAGCACAGATACGCAGTATTTT	CATARASGSTDTQYF	many	TRBV7-2	TRBJ2-3	TRBD2
TGTGCCAGCAGTCTGCTGGGGGGCAGGGGGCTGGATGAGCAGTTCTTC	CASSLLGGRGLDEQFF	few	TRBV2	TRBJ2-1	TRBD1
TGCAGCGCTGGGGTTGGCACTGAAGCTTTCTTT	CSAGVGTEAFF	many	TRBV29-1	TRBJ1-1	-
TGTGCCAGCTCACCCCGGATGGATGGCGGGCCCCAGCATTTT	CASSPRMDGGPQHF	few	TRBV18	TRBJ1-5	-
TGCAGCGTTGAAGGGGCTAGCCGTACCGGGGAGCTGTTTTTT	CSVEGASRTGELFF	many	TRBV29-1	TRBJ2-2	-
TGTGCCAGCAGTCCACCTAGCGTACGCGAGCAGTACTTC	CASSPPSVREQYF	many	TRBV28	TRBJ2-7	-
TGCAGCGTTGAATCACAGACTATGAACACTGAAGCTTTCTTT	CSVESQTMNTEAFF	many	TRBV29-1	TRBJ1-1	-
TGTGCTAGTGGTTTGTTCCGACAACGAACCAATGAGCAGTTCTTC	CASGLFRQRTNEQFF	many	TRBV12-5	TRBJ2-1	-
TGTGCCAGCAGCTTACAGGAGGAGGAGCGGCTGTTTTTT	CASSLQEEERLFF	many	TRBV7-9	TRBJ2-2	-
TGCGCCAGCAGCCATCCCTGGCGGGAGAACACTGAAGCTTTCTTT	CASSHPWRENTEAFF	many	TRBV4-1	TRBJ1-1	-
TGCAGTGCATCAAGCGGGAGAGGGACAGATACGCAGTATTTT	CSASSGRGTDTQYF	many	TRBV20-1	TRBJ2-3	TRBD2
TGTGCTAGCAGTTACTCCACTAGCGGGGGTAGGGATGAGCAGTTCTTC	CASSYSTSGGRDEQFF	-	TRBV6-2/TRBV6-3	TRBJ2-1	TRBD2